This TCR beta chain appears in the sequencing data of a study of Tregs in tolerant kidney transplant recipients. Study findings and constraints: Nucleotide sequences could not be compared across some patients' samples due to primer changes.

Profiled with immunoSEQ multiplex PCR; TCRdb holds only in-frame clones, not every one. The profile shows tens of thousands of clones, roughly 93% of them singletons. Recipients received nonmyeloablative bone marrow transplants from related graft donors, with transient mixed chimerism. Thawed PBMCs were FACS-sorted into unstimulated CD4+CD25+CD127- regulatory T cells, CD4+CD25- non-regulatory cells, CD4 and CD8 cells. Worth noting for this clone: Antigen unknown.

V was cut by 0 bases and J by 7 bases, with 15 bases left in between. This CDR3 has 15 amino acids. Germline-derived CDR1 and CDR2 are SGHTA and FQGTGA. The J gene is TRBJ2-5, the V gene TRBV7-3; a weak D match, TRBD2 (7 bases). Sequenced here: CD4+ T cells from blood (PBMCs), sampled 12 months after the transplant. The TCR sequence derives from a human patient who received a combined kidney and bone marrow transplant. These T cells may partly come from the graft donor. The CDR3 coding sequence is TGTGCCAGCAGCTTAACGGGGGGGCAGGACGTGACCCAGTACTTC. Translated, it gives CASSLTGGQDVTQYF.